These T cell receptor beta chains were read from a single sample in a study of blood T cell repertoires in COVID-19. The table came from immunoSEQ multiplex PCR; TCRdb's copy has only in-frame clones and leaves some out. The sample lists some 55,000 clones; 90% were seen once. The sequencing input was peripheral blood. Receptors were obtained from a middle-aged woman with active COVID-19. Each CDR3 is given with its conserved first and last residue. A D gene is named only where the DNA matches it firmly. Only part of the rows carry a size: once, few, many, or a class if the clone is expanded.

j_gene	d_gene	v_gene	abundance	CDR3aa	CDR3nt
TRBJ2-1	TRBD2	TRBV11-2	NA	CASSFGLAGNEQFF	TGTGCCAGCAGCTTTGGACTAGCCGGGAATGAGCAGTTCTTC
TRBJ1-5	TRBD1	TRBV5-8	few	CASSRDRGQPQHF	TGTGCCAGCAGCCGGGACAGGGGGCAGCCCCAGCATTTT
TRBJ1-2	TRBD1	TRBV2	NA	CASSEGEGQGDGYTF	TGTGCCAGCAGTGAAGGGGAGGGACAGGGAGATGGCTACACCTTC
TRBJ2-3	TRBD1	TRBV9	NA	CASSAGGWGTDTQYF	TGTGCCAGCAGCGCAGGGGGCTGGGGCACAGATACGCAGTATTTT
TRBJ1-6	NA	TRBV30	NA	CAWSRTADSYNSPLHF	TGTGCCTGGAGTAGGACAGCCGATTCCTATAATTCACCCCTCCACTTT
TRBJ1-5	NA	TRBV19	NA	CASSTIHATLNQPQHF	TGTGCCAGTAGTACCATCCACGCTACTCTTAATCAGCCCCAGCATTTT
TRBJ2-3	TRBD2	TRBV9	NA	CASSDPSSGGRTDTQYF	TGTGCCAGCAGCGATCCAAGTAGCGGGGGGCGCACAGATACGCAGTATTTT
TRBJ2-5	NA	TRBV6-2/TRBV6-3	NA	CASSYASGSGQETQYF	TGTGCCAGCAGTTACGCCTCGGGGAGCGGGCAAGAGACCCAGTACTTC
TRBJ2-7	NA	TRBV10-3	NA	CAISEPGLSPEQYF	TGTGCCATCAGTGAGCCAGGCTTAAGTCCCGAGCAGTACTTC
TRBJ2-2	TRBD1	TRBV24-1	NA	CAIGDRENTGELFF	TGTGCCATCGGGGACAGGGAGAACACCGGGGAGCTGTTTTTT
TRBJ1-6	NA	TRBV6-6	NA	CASSYAQGLNSPLHF	TGTGCCAGCAGTTACGCACAGGGTTTAAATTCACCCCTCCACTTT
TRBJ2-4	TRBD1	TRBV12-5	NA	CASGLPIAGTGPLAKNIQYF	TGTGCTAGTGGTTTGCCTATCGCCGGGACAGGCCCTTTAGCCAAAAACATTCAGTACTTC
TRBJ1-1	NA	TRBV18	NA	CASSVAGFGVNTEAFF	TGTGCCAGCTCTGTTGCCGGGTTTGGTGTGAACACTGAAGCTTTCTTT
TRBJ2-7	TRBD2	TRBV13	once	CASSLSSTSQYEQYF	TGTGCCAGCAGCTTAAGCTCGACTAGCCAATACGAGCAGTACTTC
TRBJ2-7	NA	TRBV2	NA	CASSAFYGQYF	TGTGCCAGCAGTGCATTCTACGGGCAGTACTTC
TRBJ2-5	TRBD2	TRBV27	NA	CASSLTSPGETQYF	TGTGCCAGCAGTCTGACTAGCCCGGGGGAGACCCAGTACTTC
TRBJ2-2	NA	TRBV7-3	NA	CASSFGQGPTGELFF	TGTGCCAGCAGCTTCGGACAAGGGCCCACCGGGGAGCTGTTTTTT
TRBJ2-3	NA	TRBV4-2	NA	CASSQDLGQVSTDTQYF	TGTGCCAGCAGCCAAGATTTGGGGCAGGTTAGCACAGATACGCAGTATTTT
TRBJ2-1	TRBD1	TRBV18	NA	CASSQEYRGPQGEQFF	TGTGCCAGCTCCCAGGAATATAGGGGGCCCCAGGGAGAGCAGTTCTTC
TRBJ2-7	TRBD2	TRBV2	NA	CASRVSGGSYEQYF	TGTGCCAGCAGGGTTAGCGGGGGATCCTACGAGCAGTACTTC
TRBJ1-2	NA	TRBV25-1	NA	CASSREVGDGYTF	TGTGCCAGCAGCCGGGAGGTAGGGGATGGCTACACCTTC
TRBJ1-5	TRBD1	TRBV18	NA	CASSPLDRDQPQHF	TGTGCCAGCTCACCACTCGACAGGGATCAGCCCCAGCATTTT